This TCR beta chain was identified during a study of T cell responses to AZD1222 COVID-19 vaccine. Findings and caveats of the study: There were repertoire samples only from the period after the peak T cell response.

Looked up from germline, CDR1 is PRHDT and CDR2 is FYEKMQ (reference sequence). The V and J ends lost 5 bases and 1 base, in that order; junction bases with no gene match: 12. CDR3 length: 18 residues. Generated by immunoSEQ multiplex PCR, the TCRdb table keeps only in-frame clones and is missing some. The sample carries roughly 140,000 clones, about 92% recorded once. This clone turned up a few times. Its antigen remains unknown. The sequencing used peripheral blood, collected after recovery from COVID-19. The chain couples TRBV13 to TRBJ2-3; TRBD2 aligns across 10 bases. This clonotype was obtained from an adult who had recovered from COVID-19. Written as DNA, the CDR3 is TGTGCCAGCAGCCCTCACCGAAGGCTAGCGGGAGGCACAGATACGCAGTATTTT. This translates into CASSPHRRLAGGTDTQYF.